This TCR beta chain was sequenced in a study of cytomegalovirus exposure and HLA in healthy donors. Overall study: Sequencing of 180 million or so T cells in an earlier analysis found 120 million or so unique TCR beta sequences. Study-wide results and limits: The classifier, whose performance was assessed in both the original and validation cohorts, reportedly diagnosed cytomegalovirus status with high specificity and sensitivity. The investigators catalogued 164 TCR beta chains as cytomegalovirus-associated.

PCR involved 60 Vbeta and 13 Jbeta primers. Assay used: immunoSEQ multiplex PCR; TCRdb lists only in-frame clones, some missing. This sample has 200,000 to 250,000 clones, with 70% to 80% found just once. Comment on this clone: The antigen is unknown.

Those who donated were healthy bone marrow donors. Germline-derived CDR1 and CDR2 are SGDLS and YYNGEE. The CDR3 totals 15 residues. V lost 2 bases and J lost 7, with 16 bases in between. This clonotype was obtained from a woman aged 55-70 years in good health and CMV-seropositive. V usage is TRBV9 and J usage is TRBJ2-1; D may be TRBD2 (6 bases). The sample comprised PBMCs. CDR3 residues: CASSVGGDWRNEQFF. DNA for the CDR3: TGTGCCAGCAGCGTGGGTGGGGACTGGAGGAATGAGCAGTTCTTC.